The 18 T cell receptor beta chains below come from one sample, sequenced in a study of blood T cell repertoires in COVID-19. Assay used: immunoSEQ multiplex PCR; TCRdb lists only in-frame clones, some missing. Of roughly 120,000 clones listed, over 75% are singletons. The specimen sequenced was peripheral blood. These receptors originate from a woman aged 50 to 60 with acute or convalescent COVID-19.

V is TRBV3-1 (or the pseudogene TRBV3-2) and J is TRBJ1-2, with D perhaps TRBD1 (5 bases). CDR3 size: 15 residues. V was pared by 8 bases and J by 6 bases, with 22 bases between. Germline V lookup: CDR1 LGHDT, CDR2 YNNKEL (reference sequence). The CDR3 protein is CASSSLQAGMDGYTF. For the CDR3, the DNA is TGTGCCAGCTCCTCCCTCCAGGCAGGGATGGATGGCTACACCTTC.

The V gene is TRBV19, the J gene TRBJ1-5, with 7 nucleotides matching TRBD1. The V and J ends lost 3 bases and 2 bases, in that order; junction bases with no gene match: 7. CDR3 length: 16 amino acids. The germline gives CDR1 LNHDA, CDR2 SQIVND (reference sequence). As DNA, the CDR3 is TGTGCCAGTAGTATGACAGGGTTGAGGGGCAATCAGCCCCAGCATTTT. Its protein product is CASSMTGLRGNQPQHF.

The V and J genes are TRBV4-2 and TRBJ1-6, with 7 bases lining up with TRBD1. Trimming took 4 bases from V and 6 from J; bases not matched to a gene: 9. CDR1 and CDR2 (germline): LGHNA, YNFKEQ. This CDR3 has 16 amino acids. As DNA, the CDR3 is TGTGCCAGCAGCCCAGAAGGGGGCGACGGTAATTCACCCCTCCACTTT. Translating it yields CASSPEGGDGNSPLHF.

V gene TRBV2 combines with J gene TRBJ2-5, with D tentatively TRBD1 (6 bases). CDR3 size: 15 residues. Trimming removed 1 base from V and 4 bases from J, with 13 bases in between. CDR1 is SNHLY and CDR2 is FYNNEI in the germline V gene. CDR3 nucleotide sequence: TGTGCCAGCAGTGAAGGGCCTCGAGGGGGAGAGACCCAGTACTTC. It codes for CASSEGPRGGETQYF.

The gene calls are TRBV18 and TRBJ1-4; D ambiguous. Trimming removed 6 bases at V and 3 bases at J, with 14 bases between. There are 15 residues in the CDR3. The germline gives CDR1 KGHSH, CDR2 LQKENI. The CDR3 reads CASSPTFGSNEKLFF. CDR3 sequence (DNA): TGTGCCAGCTCTCCCACATTCGGGTCTAATGAAAAACTGTTTTTT.

The CDR3 nucleotides are TGCAGTGCCCAAGTGGGGGGGTCGCAGTTCTTC. It is translated as CSAQVGGSQFF. This chain joins TRBV20-1 and TRBJ2-1; 7 bases match TRBD2. Per germline, CDR1 DFQATT and CDR2 SNEGSKA (reference sequence). The CDR3 extends over 11 amino acids. J was trimmed by 12 bases and V by 6 bases; bases with no gene match: 8.

The rearrangement joins TRBV6-5 to TRBJ1-1; D gene unclear. Germline lookup yields CDR1 MNHEY and CDR2 SVGAGI. Between the trimmed V and J ends, which lost 2 bases and 4 bases, there was a span of 8 bases. CDR3 length equals 13 residues. CDR3 protein: CASSYGGLTEAFF. The CDR3 DNA reads TGTGCCAGCAGTTACGGAGGACTCACTGAAGCTTTCTTT.

The chain uses TRBV28 and TRBJ1-2; no clear D. With 6 bases removed from V and 0 bases from J, the gap between germline ends came to 20 bases. The CDR3 has 17 amino acids. Germline CDR1 reads MDHEN; CDR2 reads SYDVKM. The CDR3 here is CASRIDSRTESNYGYTF. DNA for the CDR3: TGTGCCAGCAGAATCGATTCCCGGACTGAATCTAACTATGGCTACACCTTC.

This clone was observed a single time. The rearrangement links TRBV7-3 to TRBJ2-3; D is possibly TRBD2 (6 bases). CDR1 is SGHTA, CDR2 FQGTGA, per germline. The CDR3 loop spans 17 amino acids. Trimming took 4 bases from V and 2 from J, leaving 19 bases between them. CDR3 residues: CASSSSPGVWTTDTQYF. The CDR3 DNA follows: TGTGCCAGCAGCTCAAGCCCGGGGGTGTGGACCACAGATACGCAGTATTTT.

V is TRBV3-1 (or the pseudogene TRBV3-2) and J is TRBJ2-7, with D possibly TRBD1 on 6 matching bases. The V gene's germline CDR1 is LGHDT and CDR2 YNNKEL (reference sequence). This CDR3 is built from 15 residues. The V end was cut by 4 bases, the J end by 2 bases, with 15 bases between. CDR3 protein: CASSPTGTPPYEQYF. The CDR3, as DNA: TGTGCCAGCAGCCCAACCGGGACACCTCCCTACGAGCAGTACTTC.

This chain joins TRBV5-1 and TRBJ2-1; TRBD2 matches at 8 bases. The V and J ends lost 3 bases and 4 bases, in that order; junction bases with no gene match: 6. CDR3 length: 15 residues. CDR1 and CDR2 (germline): SGHRS, YFSETQ. The CDR3 reads CASSSRGGRYNEQFF. As DNA, the CDR3 is TGCGCCAGCAGCTCTCGGGGGGGCCGGTACAATGAGCAGTTCTTC.

This clone was counted a single time. The CDR3 reads CASSSQGGLALEQYF. CDR3 DNA: TGTGCCAGCAGCTCACAGGGGGGACTAGCGCTCGAGCAGTACTTC. The chain joins TRBV5-4 to TRBJ2-7; 10 bases are a match to TRBD2. The germline V gene encodes CDR1 SGHNT and CDR2 YYREEE (reference sequence). The V segment lost 3 bases and the J segment 6 bases; nucleotides outside the gene matches: 9. The CDR3 is made up of 15 amino acids.

The chain is built from TRBV5-1 and TRBJ1-1; 7 positions match TRBD1. CDR1 is SGHRS and CDR2 is YFSETQ in the germline V gene. This CDR3 comprises 12 residues. V dropped 4 bases and J dropped 7; count of bases not matched to a gene: 4. CDR3 protein: CASSLDRYEAFF. The CDR3 DNA follows: TGCGCCAGCAGCCTGGACAGGTATGAAGCTTTCTTT.

V gene TRBV7-8 combines with J gene TRBJ1-4, with 8 bases lining up with TRBD1. With V trimmed by 1 base and J by 4 bases, 2 bases remained unmatched. Germline CDR1 reads SGHVS; CDR2 reads FQNEAQ. This CDR3 comprises 15 residues. CDR3 loop: CASSLGTGSNEKLFF. The CDR3 nucleotides are TGTGCCAGCAGCTTAGGGACAGGGAGTAATGAAAAACTGTTTTTT.

The DNA of the CDR3 is TGTGCCAGCAGTCACCAGGGGGCTCCTTACGAGCAGTACTTC. This sequence encodes CASSHQGAPYEQYF. The chain has TRBV6-6 and TRBJ2-7, with 8 bases aligning to TRBD1. CDR3 size: 14 residues. Trimming removed 5 bases from V and 4 bases from J; junction bases left unmatched: 7. Germline-derived CDR1 and CDR2 are MNHNY and SVGAGI (reference sequence).

This rearrangement joins TRBV12-3 or TRBV12-4 to TRBJ1-2; D unclear. With 3 bases removed from V and 2 bases from J, the gap between germline ends came to 7 bases. This CDR3 has 13 amino acids. Written as DNA, the CDR3 is TGTGCCAGCAGTTTGGGCCCAAACTATGGCTACACCTTC. Protein product: CASSLGPNYGYTF.

The chain employs TRBV2 and TRBJ1-1, with D perhaps TRBD1 (6 bases). Germline CDR1 SNHLY, CDR2 FYNNEI. The CDR3 sequence is 15 residues long. The ends were cut back, 3 bases at V and 5 bases at J, with 16 bases in the middle. CDR3 nucleotides: TGTGCCAGCAGTGACTTCGGGGGGGCTAGGACTGAAGCTTTCTTT. It yields the protein CASSDFGGARTEAFF.

CDR3 sequence reads: CAGPLAFGNTEAFF. CDR3 DNA: TGTGCCGGGCCTTTGGCCTTTGGGAACACTGAAGCTTTCTTT. The genes are TRBV5-8 and TRBJ1-1; no clear D gene. CDR1 is SGHTS, CDR2 YDEGEE, per germline. V was pared by 10 bases and J by 1 base, with 17 bases between. CDR3 length equals 14 residues. Looking up the rest from reference TRBV5-8 and TRBJ1-1 gives the full variable domain: EAGVTQSPTHLIKTRGQQATLRCSPISGHTSVYWYQQALGLGLQFLLWYDEGEERNRGNFPPRFSGRQFPNYSSELNVNALELEDSALYLCAGPLAFGNTEAFFGQGTRLTVV.